The sequence of this TCR beta chain was determined in a study of shared T cell receptors in the human thymus. Sequenced by immunoSEQ multiplex PCR; TCRdb stores in-frame clones only, minus some. The data contain 540,000 or so clones, around 78% of them singletons. The same sample was also studied in work on human thymus T cells. That report adds: In corrective heart surgery, resections were taken, and these provided the thymus tissue.

The sample comprised thymocytes. The origin of this receptor is a boy younger than two with a congenital heart defect.

In DNA form, the CDR3 reads TGTGCCAGCAGCTTGGCCCCTAAAGAGGCGGGAGGGCTTACCGGGGAGCTGTTTTTT. Protein product: CASSLAPKEAGGLTGELFF. The chain joins TRBV7-2 to TRBJ2-2; 9 bases map to TRBD2. Germline CDR1 SGHTA, CDR2 FQGNSA. CDR3 length: 19 amino acids. V trimming: 3 bases; J trimming: 5 bases; junction bases outside the gene matches: 16.